This TCR beta chain was identified in a study of blood T cell repertoires in COVID-19. How the authors handled the data: Researchers report that nucleated cell counts were estimated from reference gene primer amplification. The assay was immunoSEQ multiplex PCR, and TCRdb's table has in-frame clones only and misses some. V, J and clone size were drawn from that table, and D and trimming were deduced from the DNA. The table has 190,000 or so clones, 75% to 90% seen once. The CDR3 is made up of 14 amino acids. V lost 6 bases, J lost 8 bases, and 12 bases stayed unmatched. The germline V gene encodes CDR1 MDHEN and CDR2 SYDVKM. This clone was seen a handful of times.

The chain is built from TRBV28 and TRBJ1-2, with 7 positions matching TRBD1. This sequence originates from a woman aged 25-40 years who had been exposed to COVID-19. Sequencing was performed on PBMCs or T cells enriched from blood (not recorded which). The CDR3 nucleotides are TGTGCCAGCAGGGTGACCGGGACAGCTACCGGCTACACCTTC. It yields the protein CASRVTGTATGYTF.